The 32 T cell receptor beta chains below were found in one sample sequenced in a study of cytomegalovirus exposure and HLA in healthy donors. The protocol was immunoSEQ multiplex PCR, while the TCRdb copy is restricted to in-frame clones and leaves out a portion. The sample has 100,000 to 150,000 clones, just under 95% seen once. Sequences were obtained from PBMCs. The receptors derive from a woman younger than 35 in good health and CMV-seronegative.

J is TRBJ2-2 and V is TRBV7-9; D might be TRBD1 (7 bases). CDR3 length: 16 amino acids. Trimming removed 10 bases from V and 3 bases from J, with 21 bases in between. CDR1 and CDR2 from the germline V gene are SEHNR and FQNEAQ (reference sequence). CDR3 loop: CAILLTEGAHTGELFF. The CDR3 nucleotides are TGTGCCATCCTATTAACGGAGGGGGCCCACACCGGGGAGCTGTTTTTT.

The chain recombines TRBV10-3 with TRBJ2-7; 9 positions agree with TRBD1. Germline V CDR1 and CDR2: ENHRY, SYGVKD. V dropped 3 bases and J dropped 5; count of bases not matched to a gene: 8. This CDR3 spans 15 amino acids. CDR3 nucleotides: TGTGCCATCAGTGACGGGGACAGGGTCCGTGACGAGCAGTACTTC. Residues: CAISDGDRVRDEQYF.

V gene TRBV27 combines with J gene TRBJ2-3, with a tentative D call TRBD2 (6 bases). Per the germline V gene, CDR1 is MNHEY and CDR2 is SMNVEV (reference sequence). This CDR3 has 11 residues. Trimming shortened V by 9 bases and J by 6 bases, and 10 bases separated the two germline ends. CDR3 nucleotide sequence: TGTGCCAGGGACTACTGGGATACGCAGTATTTT. This gives the protein CARDYWDTQYF.

The DNA for the CDR3 is TGCGCCAGCAGCTTTCGTACAGGGCTTCAAGAGACCCAGTACTTC. Its translation is CASSFRTGLQETQYF. This chain joins TRBV5-1 and TRBJ2-5; the D gene is possibly TRBD1 (6 bases). The CDR3 runs to 15 residues. Germline CDR1 and CDR2: SGHRS and YFSETQ. V lost 2 bases, J lost 2 bases, and 13 bases lay in between. Drawing the rest from reference TRBV5-1 and TRBJ2-5, the complete variable domain is KAGVTQTPRYLIKTRGQQVTLSCSPISGHRSVSWYQQTPGQGLQFLFEYFSETQRNKGNFPGRFSGRQFSNSRSEMNVSTLELGDSALYLCASSFRTGLQETQYFGPGTRLLVL.

The rearrangement links TRBV2 to TRBJ2-7, with D unresolved. The V gene's germline CDR1 is SNHLY and CDR2 FYNNEI. Trimming shortened V by 6 bases and J by 2 bases, and 14 bases separated the two germline ends. The CDR3 runs 14 residues. This chain's CDR3 is CASRAGSETYEQYF. For the CDR3, the DNA is TGTGCCAGCAGGGCCGGGTCAGAAACCTACGAGCAGTACTTC.

The chain carries TRBV19 and TRBJ1-2; 9 bases agree with TRBD1. There are 14 residues in the CDR3. V lost 6 bases and J lost 8; bases outside the gene matches: 10. Per germline, CDR1 LNHDA and CDR2 SQIVND (reference sequence). The CDR3 is CASRDRQGGGGYTF. Written as DNA, the CDR3 is TGTGCCAGTAGGGATCGACAGGGGGGAGGAGGCTACACCTTC. Using reference TRBV19 and TRBJ1-2 for the parts outside the CDR3, the full variable domain is DGGITQSPKYLFRKEGQNVTLSCEQNLNHDAMYWYRQDPGQGLRLIYYSQIVNDFQKGDIAEGYSVSREKKESFPLTVTSAQKNPTAFYLCASRDRQGGGGYTFGSGTRLTVV.

The J gene is TRBJ2-2, the V gene TRBV27; 14 positions match TRBD2. This CDR3 is 18 amino acids long. V gave up 2 bases and J gave up 7 bases; unmatched junction bases: 9. Germline V gene data show CDR1 as MNHEY and CDR2 as SMNVEV (reference sequence). The CDR3 sequence is CASSLNGGLAGVHGELFF. The CDR3, as DNA: TGTGCCAGCAGTTTAAACGGGGGACTAGCGGGAGTACACGGGGAGCTGTTTTTT.

This clone has more than one count but fewer than ten. The gene calls are TRBV7-2 and TRBJ2-7; D uncertain. This CDR3 contains 11 residues. The germline V and J ends were trimmed by 5 bases and 5 bases, with 7 bases remaining between them. The germline V gene has CDR1 SGHTA and CDR2 FQGNSA. The CDR3 sequence is CASSLANEQYF. The CDR3 nucleotides read TGTGCCAGCAGCCTCGCGAACGAGCAGTACTTC.

This chain uses TRBV28 with TRBJ1-1; unclear D gene. Germline V gene sequence: CDR1 MDHEN, CDR2 SYDVKM. CDR3 size: 14 residues. Trimming removed 6 bases at V and 1 base at J, with 12 bases between. This CDR3 reads CASSPPGRNTEAFF. DNA for the CDR3: TGTGCCAGCAGCCCGCCTGGGAGGAACACTGAAGCTTTCTTT.

CDR3 DNA sequence: TGCGCCAGCAGCTGGGGGGACGCAGATACGCAGTATTTT. Residues: CASSWGDADTQYF. V gene TRBV4-1 combines with J gene TRBJ2-3, with D maybe TRBD2 (6 bases). Trimming stripped 5 bases from V and 4 bases from J, with 10 bases between. The length of the CDR3 is 13 residues. In germline, CDR1 is MGHRA, CDR2 YSYEKL.

This chain links TRBV5-1 with TRBJ2-7; possibly TRBD1 for D (6 bases). Germline V gives CDR1 SGHRS, CDR2 YFSETQ. The CDR3 totals 14 residues. The V and J ends lost 5 bases and 1 base respectively, with 13 bases between them. The CDR3 reads CASSHTGISYEQYF. The CDR3 nucleotides are TGCGCCAGCAGTCATACAGGGATTTCCTACGAGCAGTACTTC. The entire variable domain, with the rest obtained from reference TRBV5-1 and TRBJ2-7, is as follows: KAGVTQTPRYLIKTRGQQVTLSCSPISGHRSVSWYQQTPGQGLQFLFEYFSETQRNKGNFPGRFSGRQFSNSRSEMNVSTLELGDSALYLCASSHTGISYEQYFGPGTRLTVT.

The rearrangement uses TRBV6-5 and TRBJ2-4, with D perhaps matching TRBD1 (6 bases). The CDR3 contains 14 residues. The ends were cut back, 2 bases at V and 8 bases at J, with 13 bases in the middle. Germline CDR1 and CDR2: MNHEY and SVGAGI. The CDR3 bases are TGTGCCAGCAGTTACGGACAGCCAACATACATTCAGTACTTC. Translating it yields CASSYGQPTYIQYF.

The rearrangement links TRBV11-2 to TRBJ2-5; TRBD1 agrees at 9 bases. V was clipped by 2 bases and J by 3 bases; unmatched bases: 4. This CDR3 has 15 amino acids. Germline V gives CDR1 SGHAT, CDR2 FQNNGV. CDR3 sequence reads: CASSLWGQGEETQYF. CDR3 sequence (DNA): TGTGCCAGCAGCTTATGGGGACAGGGAGAAGAGACCCAGTACTTC.

The gene calls are TRBV19 and TRBJ1-2; weak D call: TRBD1 (6 bases). Trimming took off 8 bases at V and 0 bases at J, with 19 bases between the two ends. The germline gives CDR1 LNHDA, CDR2 SQIVND (reference sequence). CDR3 length: 16 residues. CDR3 protein: CASQGSGIDPNYGYTF. The CDR3 bases are TGTGCCAGTCAGGGGTCAGGTATCGATCCTAACTATGGCTACACCTTC. The variable domain in full, with the rest retrieved from reference TRBV19 and TRBJ1-2, is DGGITQSPKYLFRKEGQNVTLSCEQNLNHDAMYWYRQDPGQGLRLIYYSQIVNDFQKGDIAEGYSVSREKKESFPLTVTSAQKNPTAFYLCASQGSGIDPNYGYTFGSGTRLTVV.

The J gene is TRBJ1-5, the V gene TRBV2; 10 bases agree with TRBD1. The germline V gene encodes CDR1 SNHLY and CDR2 FYNNEI. With 5 bases clipped from V and 2 bases from J, the junction kept 3 bases outside the gene matches. The length of the CDR3 is 15 residues. CDR3 coding DNA: TGTGCCAGCAGTCAAGGGACAGGGGGCAATCAGCCCCAGCATTTT. Its protein is CASSQGTGGNQPQHF. Based on the CDR3 plus reference TRBV2 and TRBJ1-5, the full variable domain is EPEVTQTPSHQVTQMGQEVILRCVPISNHLYFYWYRQILGQKVEFLVSFYNNEISEKSEIFDDQFSVERPDGSNFTLKIRSTKLEDSAMYFCASSQGTGGNQPQHFGDGTRLSIL.

V gene TRBV7-9 combines with J gene TRBJ2-1; D unclear. Germline V gene data show CDR1 as SEHNR and CDR2 as FQNEAQ (reference sequence). The CDR3 has 12 amino acids. The germline V and J ends were trimmed by 6 bases and 2 bases, with 5 bases remaining between them. This CDR3 is CASSRPYNEQFF. The CDR3 coding sequence is TGTGCCAGCAGTCGTCCCTACAATGAGCAGTTCTTC.

V is TRBV4-1 and J is TRBJ1-1; TRBD1 matches at 10 bases. V dropped 1 base and J dropped 10; count of bases not matched to a gene: 6. The CDR3 loop spans 14 amino acids. Per germline, CDR1 MGHRA and CDR2 YSYEKL. The CDR3 bases are TGCGCCAGCAGCCAAGTCGGGACAGGGGAGTCAGCTTTCTTT. It encodes CASSQVGTGESAFF.

This clone was seen a few times. The chain uses TRBV7-3 and TRBJ2-1; a possible D gene is TRBD2 (5 bases). V was clipped by 5 bases and J by 5 bases, with 19 bases between them. There are 16 residues in the CDR3. CDR1 SGHTA and CDR2 FQGTGA come from the germline V gene. DNA of the CDR3: TGTGCCAGCAGCCACGGCCCCCGAGGACTCGACAATGAGCAGTTCTTC. Its protein is CASSHGPRGLDNEQFF. Together with reference TRBV7-3 and TRBJ2-1, the CDR3 gives the full variable domain: GAGVSQTPSNKVTEKGKYVELRCDPISGHTALYWYRQSLGQGPEFLIYFQGTGAADDSGLPNDRFFAVRPEGSVSTLKIQRTERGDSAVYLCASSHGPRGLDNEQFFGPGTRLTVL.

The gene calls are TRBV2 and TRBJ1-2; perhaps TRBD1 as D (6 bases). The germline V gene encodes CDR1 SNHLY and CDR2 FYNNEI. The CDR3 contains 14 residues. The V end was cut by 7 bases, the J end by 7 bases, with 19 bases between. The CDR3 sequence is CASTQGNEALGYTF. Written as DNA, the CDR3 is TGTGCCAGCACCCAGGGGAACGAAGCTCTTGGCTACACCTTC.

The CDR3 region has the DNA TGTGCCAGCAGTACACGAGCTAGCGGGGGGCCGGGAGTCTACAATGAGCAGTTCTTC. This encodes CASSTRASGGPGVYNEQFF. The chain has TRBV2 and TRBJ2-1; 11 bases are a match to TRBD2. CDR3 length: 19 residues. Germline V lookup: CDR1 SNHLY, CDR2 FYNNEI. With 5 bases clipped from V and 3 bases from J, the junction kept 15 bases outside the gene matches.

The rearrangement links TRBV6-1 to TRBJ2-2, with 9 bases fitting TRBD1. Unmatched junction bases numbered 17, after V lost 0 bases and J lost 3 bases. CDR1 is MNHNS and CDR2 is SASEGT in the germline V gene. This CDR3 region has 21 residues. CDR3 DNA: TGTGCCAGCAGTGAAGCTAGGCTCAACAGGGGGCGCATTCTGTACACCGGGGAGCTGTTTTTT. This sequence encodes CASSEARLNRGRILYTGELFF.

The rearrangement joins TRBV4-1 to TRBJ2-1; D gene ambiguous. From germline, CDR1 is MGHRA and CDR2 YSYEKL. The CDR3 length is 12 residues. Trimming removed 0 bases from V and 8 bases from J, with 5 bases in between. The CDR3 region is CASSQDIHEQFF. DNA of the CDR3: TGCGCCAGCAGCCAAGATATCCATGAGCAGTTCTTC.

This chain links TRBV28 with TRBJ2-7, with 7 bases lining up with TRBD2. The V and J ends lost 3 bases and 4 bases, in that order; junction bases with no gene match: 6. Germline values: CDR1 MDHEN, CDR2 SYDVKM. The CDR3 has 14 amino acids. CDR3 coding DNA: TGTGCCAGCAGTTTCGGTGGGGGAGGGTACGAGCAGTACTTC. It is translated as CASSFGGGGYEQYF. The entire variable domain, with the rest obtained from reference TRBV28 and TRBJ2-7, is as follows: DVKVTQSSRYLVKRTGEKVFLECVQDMDHENMFWYRQDPGLGLRLIYFSYDVKMKEKGDIPEGYSVSREKKERFSLILESASTNQTSMYLCASSFGGGGYEQYFGPGTRLTVT.

A single count supports this clone. This chain connects TRBV2 to TRBJ1-2, with D unresolved. This CDR3 comprises 13 residues. From germline, CDR1 is SNHLY and CDR2 FYNNEI. V was trimmed by 8 bases and J by 6 bases, leaving 16 bases between them. Here the CDR3 reads CASDPGSFNGYTF. CDR3 DNA sequence: TGTGCCAGCGATCCAGGAAGCTTCAATGGCTACACCTTC.

This chain connects TRBV5-4 to TRBJ2-7, with D tentatively TRBD2 (8 bases). V gave up 0 bases and J gave up 6 bases, with 19 bases separating them. CDR3 length equals 16 residues. Germline-derived CDR1 and CDR2 are SGHNT and YYREEE (reference sequence). CDR3 sequence reads: CASSLARGGQKGEQYF. The DNA for the CDR3 is TGTGCCAGCAGCTTGGCCCGGGGGGGACAGAAAGGCGAGCAGTACTTC.

This sequence joins TRBV5-6 and TRBJ1-1; a possible D gene is TRBD1 (5 bases). The CDR3 runs to 13 residues. From germline, CDR1 is SGHDT and CDR2 YYEEEE. The V end was cut by 2 bases, the J end by 12 bases, with 17 bases between. Written as DNA, the CDR3 is TGTGCCAGCAGCTTTAGCAGGGTTGCCTCCTCTTTCTTT. Its translation is CASSFSRVASSFF. Based on the CDR3 plus reference TRBV5-6 and TRBJ1-1, the full variable domain is DAGVTQSPTHLIKTRGQQVTLRCSPKSGHDTVSWYQQALGQGPQFIFQYYEEEERQRGNFPDRFSGHQFPNYSSELNVNALLLGDSALYLCASSFSRVASSFFGQGTRLTVV.

The chain joins TRBV9 to TRBJ2-2; D unclear. Germline lookup yields CDR1 SGDLS and CDR2 YYNGEE. The CDR3 has 13 residues. V lost 0 bases and J lost 6, with 6 bases in between. In nucleotides, the CDR3 is TGTGCCAGCAGCGTAGACTACGCCGGGGAGCTGTTTTTT. The encoded protein is CASSVDYAGELFF.

This clone appeared once. The gene calls are TRBV9 and TRBJ2-3; perhaps TRBD2 as D (5 bases). V lost 4 bases and J lost 3, with 15 bases in between. The length of the CDR3 is 15 residues. The germline gives CDR1 SGDLS, CDR2 YYNGEE. The CDR3 coding sequence is TGTGCCAGCAGCCCAGGACGAGGGATGACAGATACGCAGTATTTT. This sequence encodes CASSPGRGMTDTQYF.

Details on this clone: The sample carries other DNA sequences with the same CDR3. The genes are TRBV27 and TRBJ2-7; a weak D match, TRBD2 (5 bases). The CDR3 contains 14 residues. CDR1 MNHEY and CDR2 SMNVEV come from the germline V gene (reference sequence). Between the trimmed V and J ends, which lost 0 bases and 2 bases, there was a span of 8 bases. The CDR3 nucleotides read TGTGCCAGCAGTTTATCGTCCGGGACCTACGAGCAGTACTTC. Protein product: CASSLSSGTYEQYF.

This chain joins TRBV28 and TRBJ1-1; 7 bases map to TRBD1. J was trimmed by 7 bases and V by 3 bases; bases with no gene match: 11. Germline V gene data show CDR1 as MDHEN and CDR2 as SYDVKM. The CDR3 has 15 amino acids. The CDR3 here is CASSFFGTALYEAFF. The CDR3 DNA follows: TGTGCCAGCAGTTTTTTTGGGACAGCCCTTTATGAAGCTTTCTTT.

The chain employs TRBV27 and TRBJ2-3, with D perhaps matching TRBD2 (5 bases). Between the trimmed V and J ends, which lost 0 bases and 4 bases, there was a span of 14 bases. In germline, CDR1 is MNHEY, CDR2 SMNVEV (reference sequence). The CDR3 covers 16 residues. The CDR3 coding sequence is TGTGCCAGCAGTTTATCGAATCCAAACGGGGCAGATACGCAGTATTTT. Translation gives CASSLSNPNGADTQYF.

The gene calls are TRBV9 and TRBJ1-2; D possibly corresponds to TRBD1 (5 bases). The ends were cut back, 0 bases at V and 4 bases at J, with 13 bases in the middle. The CDR3 consists of 15 residues. Germline values: CDR1 SGDLS, CDR2 YYNGEE. The CDR3 protein is CASSVGAPGLYGYTF. The CDR3 region has the DNA TGTGCCAGCAGCGTAGGAGCCCCGGGACTCTATGGCTACACCTTC. The complete variable domain, with remaining parts taken from reference TRBV9 and TRBJ1-2, reads DSGVTQTPKHLITATGQRVTLRCSPRSGDLSVYWYQQSLDQGLQFLIQYYNGEERAKGNILERFSAQQFPDLHSELNLSSLELGDSALYFCASSVGAPGLYGYTFGSGTRLTVV.